This entry lists 10 T cell receptor beta chains sequenced from one sample in a study of blood T cell repertoires in COVID-19. Clones were read by immunoSEQ multiplex PCR, and TCRdb kept only the in-frame ones, dropping some. The table has fewer than 250,000 clones, 84% seen once. The sequenced material came from peripheral blood. The receptors were gathered from a man aged 50-60 years with acute or convalescent COVID-19.

The rearrangement links TRBV2 to TRBJ1-1; D perhaps matches TRBD1 (6 bases). The CDR3 runs to 13 residues. V gave up 4 bases and J gave up 3 bases, with 9 bases separating them. Germline-derived CDR1 and CDR2 are SNHLY and FYNNEI. CDR3 in amino acids: CASSGQEDTEAFF. The CDR3 DNA sequence: TGTGCCAGCAGTGGACAGGAGGACACTGAAGCTTTCTTT.

The chain joins TRBV19 to TRBJ1-6; D is perhaps TRBD1 (5 bases). CDR1 and CDR2 from the germline V gene are LNHDA and SQIVND (reference sequence). The length of the CDR3 is 15 residues. Between the trimmed V and J ends, which lost 3 bases and 6 bases, there was a span of 12 bases. CDR3: CASSIGQQVNSPLHF. CDR3 coding DNA: TGTGCCAGTAGTATCGGGCAACAGGTTAATTCACCCCTCCACTTT.

V and J are TRBV6-5 and TRBJ2-1, with D tentatively TRBD2 (6 bases). The V end was cut by 6 bases, the J end by 10 bases, with 13 bases between. The CDR3 is 12 amino acids. Germline CDR1 MNHEY, CDR2 SVGAGI. CDR3 residues: CASRSTSYEQFF. CDR3 DNA: TGTGCCAGCAGATCAACTAGCTACGAGCAGTTCTTC.

The chain has TRBV9 and TRBJ2-7; no reliable D call. This CDR3 contains 11 residues. V lost 4 bases and J 7 bases, leaving 9 bases between the germline ends. Per the germline V gene, CDR1 is SGDLS and CDR2 is YYNGEE. DNA for the CDR3: TGTGCCAGCAGCCCAGGTCGGGAGCAGTACTTC. Encoded protein: CASSPGREQYF.

In this sample, this clone turned up a few times. V gene TRBV6-2 or TRBV6-3 combines with J gene TRBJ2-7, with 9 positions matching TRBD2. This CDR3 is 17 amino acids long. V lost 6 bases to trimming and J lost 0 bases; unmatched junction nucleotides: 12. CDR1 MNHEY and CDR2 SVGEGT come from the germline V gene. This chain's CDR3 is CASSDGASGASSYEQYF. DNA of the CDR3: TGTGCCAGCAGCGATGGGGCTAGCGGGGCTAGCTCCTACGAGCAGTACTTC.

V usage is TRBV5-1 and J usage is TRBJ2-5; TRBD1 aligns across 7 bases. V trimming: 4 bases; J trimming: 2 bases; junction bases outside the gene matches: 5. The CDR3 is made up of 14 amino acids. Germline CDR1 is SGHRS and CDR2 is YFSETQ. The DNA of the CDR3 is TGCGCCAGCAGCCGACAGGGAGTTCAAGAGACCCAGTACTTC. Translating gives CASSRQGVQETQYF.

V usage is TRBV6-5 and J usage is TRBJ2-7, with no clear D. CDR3 length: 14 residues. Germline lookup yields CDR1 MNHEY and CDR2 SVGAGI. Trimming removed 5 bases from V and 5 bases from J, with 16 bases in between. DNA of the CDR3: TGTGCCAGCAGTCCCGGAACTAACGTTCACGAGCAGTACTTC. Encoded protein: CASSPGTNVHEQYF.

V gene TRBV5-4 combines with J gene TRBJ2-7, with D maybe TRBD2 (6 bases). This CDR3 has 15 amino acids. V was pared by 0 bases and J by 2 bases, with 12 bases between. CDR1 is SGHNT, CDR2 YYREEE, per germline (reference sequence). CDR3 in DNA: TGTGCCAGCAGCTTGGGATTAGCGGATACCTACGAGCAGTACTTC. Protein: CASSLGLADTYEQYF.

The chain joins TRBV7-3 to TRBJ2-3; D is uncertain. Trimming removed 5 bases from V and 2 bases from J, with 8 bases in between. CDR3 length equals 13 residues. Germline CDR1 SGHTA, CDR2 FQGTGA. The CDR3 is CASSRQATDTQYF. CDR3 nucleotides: TGTGCCAGCAGCCGACAAGCCACAGATACGCAGTATTTT.

This clone was seen only a few times. The chain combines TRBV4-2 with TRBJ1-2, with 9 bases fitting TRBD1. This CDR3 is built from 13 residues. The V segment lost 1 base and the J segment 6 bases; nucleotides outside the gene matches: 0. CDR1 and CDR2 (germline): LGHNA, YNFKEQ. For the CDR3, the DNA is TGTGCCAGCAGCCAAGGGACAGGGGATGGCTACACCTTC. Residues: CASSQGTGDGYTF.